This TCR beta chain was captured by sequencing in a study of blood T cell repertoires in COVID-19. Study overall: The cDNA or gDNA used as material had been derived from T cells, B-cell-depleted T cells, or PBMCs.

This CDR3 contains 15 residues. The trim removed 7 bases at V and 7 bases at J, leaving 13 bases unmatched. Germline-derived CDR1 and CDR2 are LNHDA and SQIVND (reference sequence). Exposed participants encountered a COVID-19 case during the 2 weeks preceding study entry. Repertoires were generated with immunoSEQ multiplex PCR, while TCRdb's copy carries only in-frame clones and drops some. The table lists 350,000 to 450,000 clones, roughly nine tenths of them singletons. This chain connects TRBV19 to TRBJ1-2, with TRBD1 identical over 9 bases. Sequences were obtained from PBMCs or T cells enriched from blood (not recorded which). The sequence derives from a woman aged 40 to 50 who had been exposed to COVID-19. In DNA form, the CDR3 reads TGTGCCAGTACCACCAGGGGGGGACAGGGAATTGGCTACACCTTC. This gives the protein CASTTRGGQGIGYTF.